Following are 6 T cell receptor beta chains from one sample sequenced in a study of tumor-infiltrating lymphocytes in oesophageal squamous cell carcinoma. MiXCR was run by TCRdb on the PCR reads, yielding one entry per CDR3 protein. This sample yields under 20,000 distinct CDR3 sequences, of which 45% to 50% are seen a single time; around 22% belongs to the top ten. The material sequenced was esophageal tumor tissue. These receptors originate from a male donor with esophageal squamous cell carcinoma.

This rearrangement joins TRBV7-3 to TRBJ2-5, with D tentatively TRBD2 (5 bases). Germline CDR1 is SGHTA and CDR2 is FQGTGA. V was shortened by 2 bases and J by 0 bases, with 10 bases between the two germline ends. The length of the CDR3 is 15 residues. The CDR3 here is CASSLASGNQETQYF. CDR3 bases: TGTGCCAGCAGCTTAGCTTCCGGGAACCAAGAGACCCAGTACTTC.

This clonotype was found once. The CDR3 region is CASSLFVLAGGRSDTQYF. The CDR3 bases are TGTGCCAGCAGCTTATTCGTGCTAGCGGGAGGGAGGTCAGATACGCAGTATTTT. This sequence joins TRBV11-2 and TRBJ2-3, with 12 bases lining up with TRBD2. The CDR3 is 18 residues long. Germline V gene lookup returns CDR1 SGHAT and CDR2 FQNNGV. J gave up 4 bases and V 2 bases, and 10 bases lay outside the gene matches.

This clonotype was counted many times. At one of its ends the junction is not consistent with the germline gene, which may arise from a read error. The V call is TRBV5-4, the J call TRBJ2-3, with TRBD2 matching over 11 bases. CDR3 length: 15 amino acids. Germline V lookup: CDR1 SGHNT, CDR2 YYREEE (reference sequence). The CDR3 DNA reads as TGCGCCAGCAGCCGAGTAGCGGGAGGGTTAGATACGCAGTATTTT. Protein sequence: CASSRVAGGLDTQYF.

This clonotype was found many times. The chain combines TRBV7-9 with TRBJ2-1, with 10 bases fitting TRBD1. This CDR3 region has 15 residues. CDR1 is SEHNR and CDR2 is FQNEAQ in the germline V gene (reference sequence). V gave up 4 bases and J gave up 7 bases; unmatched junction bases: 7. The CDR3 nucleotides read TGTGCCAGCAGCTCCGGGACAGGGGTCCAGAATGAGCAGTTCTTC. This encodes CASSSGTGVQNEQFF.

Points on this clonotype: The junction does not match germline at one end; this may be a read error. The V gene is TRBV2, the J gene TRBJ2-3; no clear D gene. The germline V gene encodes CDR1 SNHLY and CDR2 FYNNEI. The CDR3 length is 15 residues. The DNA of the CDR3 is TGTGCCAGCAGTGGAGCGCAGAGGAGCACAGCTACGCAGTATTTT. Amino acid sequence: CASSGAQRSTATQYF.

About this clonotype: The CDR3 does not end in the conserved phenylalanine or tryptophan, so this is likely a read error. Because the CDR3's place on the DNA is in doubt, the DNA is left out and the CDR3 is given as listed by TCRdb. V is TRBV5-1 and J is TRBJ2-6; the table's D call, TRBD1, has no DNA check behind it. The CDR3 sequence runs 15 residues, both termini included. Per the germline V gene, CDR1 is SGHRS and CDR2 is YFSETQ. This CDR3 is CASSWTGSNEQFFGP.